The 26 T cell receptor beta chains below all came from one sample that was sequenced in a study of blood T cell repertoires in COVID-19. Measured with immunoSEQ multiplex PCR; TCRdb has only the in-frame clones, and not every one. The sample has 150,000 to 190,000 clones; about 88% are singletons. Material: PBMCs or T cells enriched from blood (not recorded which). These receptors originate from a man aged 50-60 years who had recovered from COVID-19.

This clone was seen a handful of times. The CDR3 DNA reads TGTGCCAGCAGCTTTTCCACAGGGGCTCAGGGCTACACCTTC. This translates into CASSFSTGAQGYTF. The chain has TRBV7-8 and TRBJ1-2; 7 bases fit TRBD1. Germline V gene data show CDR1 as SGHVS and CDR2 as FQNEAQ. The CDR3 is made up of 14 amino acids. J lost 8 bases, V lost 3 bases, and 9 bases had no gene match.

V usage is TRBV18 and J usage is TRBJ1-2; TRBD1 matches 11 bases. This CDR3 comprises 15 residues. Looked up from germline, CDR1 is KGHSH and CDR2 is LQKENI. V lost 2 bases to trimming and J lost 4 bases; unmatched junction nucleotides: 3. The CDR3 region has the DNA TGTGCCAGCTCACCAGGGACAGGGGGTGGCTATGGCTACACCTTC. Amino acid sequence: CASSPGTGGGYGYTF. The full variable domain, in which reference TRBV18 and TRBJ1-2 provide the parts outside the CDR3, is NAGVMQNPRHLVRRRGQEARLRCSPMKGHSHVYWYRQLPEEGLKFMVYLQKENIIDESGMPKERFSAEFPKEGPSILRIQQVVRGDSAAYFCASSPGTGGGYGYTFGSGTRLTVV.

The genes are TRBV7-9 and TRBJ2-1, with a possible D match to TRBD2 (6 bases). The CDR3 runs to 16 residues. The germline V gene has CDR1 SEHNR and CDR2 FQNEAQ (reference sequence). The germline V and J ends were trimmed by 5 bases and 3 bases, with 17 bases remaining between them. Here the CDR3 reads CASSPRDRRVYNEQFF. The DNA for the CDR3 is TGTGCCAGCAGCCCCAGGGACCGGAGGGTCTACAATGAGCAGTTCTTC.

This clone turned up a few times. The gene calls are TRBV3-1 (or the pseudogene TRBV3-2) and TRBJ1-2; maybe TRBD1 (6 bases). The V end was cut by 1 base, the J end by 2 bases, with 17 bases between. The CDR3 totals 17 residues. The germline V gene has CDR1 LGHDT and CDR2 YNNKEL (reference sequence). CDR3 amino acids: CASSQAARGFENYGYTF. For the CDR3, the DNA is TGTGCCAGCAGCCAAGCGGCCAGGGGTTTTGAGAACTATGGCTACACCTTC.

The rearrangement joins TRBV7-3 to TRBJ1-1, with 9 bases aligning to TRBD1. Germline V lookup: CDR1 SGHTA, CDR2 FQGTGA. The CDR3 is 13 amino acids. The junction had 5 bases not matched to a gene; V was cut back by 5 bases and J by 7 bases. The CDR3 sequence is CASSTGTGNEAFF. In DNA form, the CDR3 reads TGTGCCAGCAGCACCGGGACAGGGAATGAAGCTTTCTTT.

This clone was detected once. V usage is TRBV6-2 or TRBV6-3 and J usage is TRBJ2-7, with 8 positions matching TRBD1. Germline CDR1 is MNHEY and CDR2 is SVGEGT. This CDR3 spans 13 amino acids. With V trimmed by 5 bases and J by 2 bases, 2 bases remained unmatched. The CDR3 region is CASSRTGTYEQYF. The CDR3 DNA is TGTGCCAGCAGTCGGACAGGGACCTACGAGCAGTACTTC.

The CDR3 bases are TGTGCTAGTGGTTCGGGACAGGGTGACTACGAGCAGTACTTC. Its protein product is CASGSGQGDYEQYF. V usage is TRBV12-5 and J usage is TRBJ2-7; 9 bases agree with TRBD1. The CDR3 runs 14 residues. Germline V gives CDR1 LGHNT, CDR2 FRNRAP. Germline trimming cut 4 bases from V and 3 bases from J; bases unmatched to any gene: 4.

The chain joins TRBV9 to TRBJ1-3, with 9 bases matching TRBD1. The CDR3 has 15 amino acids. The trim removed 4 bases at V and 2 bases at J, leaving 4 bases unmatched. Germline CDR1 is SGDLS and CDR2 is YYNGEE. CDR3 in amino acids: CASSLRTGAGNTIYF. The DNA for the CDR3 is TGTGCCAGCAGCCTCCGGACAGGGGCTGGAAACACCATATATTTT.

V and J are TRBV18 and TRBJ2-3, with D possibly being TRBD1 (5 bases). This CDR3 has 13 amino acids. The V and J ends lost 4 bases and 6 bases respectively, with 11 bases between them. Germline V CDR1 and CDR2: KGHSH, LQKENI. CDR3 amino acids: CASSRLGVDTQYF. Here the CDR3 DNA reads TGTGCCAGCTCACGGTTAGGGGTGGATACGCAGTATTTT.

CDR3 sequence reads: CASSPGVASTDTQYF. CDR3 sequence (DNA): TGTGCCAGTAGTCCAGGGGTAGCTAGCACAGATACGCAGTATTTT. J is TRBJ2-3 and V is TRBV19; possible D gene TRBD1, 6 bases. Trimming cost V 5 bases and J 0 bases, with 12 bases left between them. This CDR3 spans 15 amino acids. Germline assignment: CDR1 LNHDA and CDR2 SQIVND (reference sequence).

The chain is built from TRBV10-3 and TRBJ1-5; D is uncertain. V was shortened by 3 bases and J by 0 bases, with 9 bases between the two germline ends. CDR1 and CDR2 (germline): ENHRY, SYGVKD. This CDR3 has 15 amino acids. This CDR3 is CAISDGQYSNQPQHF. Written as DNA, the CDR3 is TGTGCCATCAGTGATGGTCAGTATAGCAATCAGCCCCAGCATTTT.

The chain links TRBV2 to TRBJ1-2; D is uncertain. The CDR3 sequence is 12 residues long. Germline CDR1 and CDR2: SNHLY and FYNNEI. V shed 3 bases and J shed 3 bases, with 5 bases lying between them. In DNA form, the CDR3 reads TGTGCCAGCAGTGAGAGGGACTATGGCTACACCTTC. Translation: CASSERDYGYTF.

This clone was picked up a small number of times. The genes are TRBV29-1 and TRBJ1-1; TRBD1 might be the D (6 bases). Germline assignment: CDR1 SQVTM and CDR2 ANQGSEA. The CDR3 is 12 residues long. The ends were cut back, 7 bases at V and 1 base at J, with 10 bases in the middle. CDR3: CSARDTNTEAFF. Written as DNA, the CDR3 is TGCAGCGCACGGGACACGAACACTGAAGCTTTCTTT.

This clone has a count of ten or more. The chain carries TRBV11-2 and TRBJ2-3; 7 bases are shared with TRBD2. In germline, CDR1 is SGHAT, CDR2 FQNNGV. V dropped 4 bases and J dropped 5; count of bases not matched to a gene: 0. The CDR3 is made up of 12 amino acids. In DNA, the CDR3 is TGTGCCAGCAGCTGGGAGGGAGATACGCAGTATTTT. This encodes CASSWEGDTQYF.

V usage is TRBV19 and J usage is TRBJ1-1; D gene ambiguous. Trimming removed 2 bases from V and 1 base from J, with 8 bases in between. Germline V gives CDR1 LNHDA, CDR2 SQIVND (reference sequence). This CDR3 has 14 amino acids. The CDR3 reads CASSISSGNTEAFF. The CDR3 nucleotides are TGTGCCAGTAGTATATCTTCAGGGAACACTGAAGCTTTCTTT.

The chain recombines TRBV5-1 with TRBJ2-7, with a weak D call TRBD1 (6 bases). The length of the CDR3 is 16 residues. Trimming pared 4 bases from V and 3 bases from J, leaving 20 bases between. Germline lookup yields CDR1 SGHRS and CDR2 YFSETQ. The CDR3 coding sequence is TGCGCCAGCAGCGCATCGTCGGGACAAGTCCACTACGAGCAGTACTTC. It specifies CASSASSGQVHYEQYF.

The chain recombines TRBV3-1 (or the pseudogene TRBV3-2) with TRBJ2-7; a weak D match, TRBD1 (5 bases). The V gene lost 2 bases and the J gene lost 0 bases, with 8 bases spanning the gap. Germline lookup yields CDR1 LGHDT and CDR2 YNNKEL (reference sequence). The CDR3 sequence is 14 residues long. The CDR3 spells CASSQPGNSYEQYF. CDR3 in DNA: TGTGCCAGCAGCCAACCAGGGAACTCCTACGAGCAGTACTTC.

This rearrangement joins TRBV29-1 to TRBJ1-2; D uncertain. This CDR3 is 13 amino acids long. Trimming removed 3 bases at V and 2 bases at J, with 10 bases between. The germline V gene encodes CDR1 SQVTM and CDR2 ANQGSEA. CDR3 DNA sequence: TGCAGCGTTGATATCAACGAGAACTATGGCTACACCTTC. Translated, it gives CSVDINENYGYTF.

The rearrangement uses TRBV7-9 and TRBJ1-2, with 7 bases aligning to TRBD1. The V gene's germline CDR1 is SEHNR and CDR2 FQNEAQ (reference sequence). The CDR3 extends over 13 amino acids. The V and J ends lost 4 bases and 4 bases, in that order; junction bases with no gene match: 3. The CDR3 region is CASSSGGLYGYTF. CDR3 nucleotides: TGTGCCAGCAGCTCAGGGGGTCTCTATGGCTACACCTTC.

This sequence joins TRBV6-5 and TRBJ2-1, with 9 bases that match TRBD1. With V trimmed by 6 bases and J by 8 bases, 11 bases remained unmatched. The CDR3 contains 15 residues. Germline V gene lookup returns CDR1 MNHEY and CDR2 SVGAGI. CDR3 bases: TGTGCCAGCAGACAGGGACAGGGTGGTTTCGATGAGCAGTTCTTC. Its protein is CASRQGQGGFDEQFF.

V gene TRBV5-1 combines with J gene TRBJ2-7; a weak D match, TRBD2 (7 bases). The CDR3 runs to 15 residues. CDR1 SGHRS and CDR2 YFSETQ come from the germline V gene. The V end lost 0 bases, the J end lost 2 bases, and 12 bases lay between the germline ends. CDR3 in DNA: TGCGCCAGCAGCTTGGAAACGGGGGGCACCTACGAGCAGTACTTC. This codes for CASSLETGGTYEQYF.

This clone was counted once. The chain has TRBV7-9 and TRBJ2-7; 8 bases agree with TRBD1. The CDR3 contains 15 residues. Germline assignment: CDR1 SEHNR and CDR2 FQNEAQ (reference sequence). Trimming at V came to 5 bases and at J to 0 bases, leaving 6 bases not matched to a gene. This CDR3 is CASSLQGESSYEQYF. The CDR3 DNA is TGTGCCAGCAGCCTACAGGGGGAGAGCTCCTACGAGCAGTACTTC.

The V and J genes are TRBV30 and TRBJ1-1; the match to TRBD1 covers 8 bases. The CDR3 extends over 16 amino acids. Germline values: CDR1 GTSNPN, CDR2 SVGIG (reference sequence). Trimming at V came to 7 bases and at J to 7 bases, leaving 20 bases not matched to a gene. The CDR3 is CAFRGYGQGKWIEAFF. CDR3 sequence (DNA): TGTGCCTTTAGGGGATACGGACAGGGTAAATGGATTGAAGCTTTCTTT.

The chain uses TRBV18 and TRBJ2-2; D possibly corresponds to TRBD2 (6 bases). Trimming took 3 bases from V and 1 from J, leaving 6 bases between them. This CDR3 spans 14 amino acids. Germline V CDR1 and CDR2: KGHSH, LQKENI. The CDR3 coding sequence is TGTGCCAGCTCACCGGGGGGGAACACCGGGGAGCTGTTTTTT. This gives the protein CASSPGGNTGELFF.

The CDR3 DNA sequence: TGTGCCAGCAGCGACATTCATAGCAATCAGCCCCAGCATTTT. Translating gives CASSDIHSNQPQHF. V and J are TRBV6-5 and TRBJ1-5; D is unresolved. V lost 6 bases to trimming and J lost 0 bases, with 9 bases between them. The CDR3 sequence is 14 residues long. CDR1 MNHEY and CDR2 SVGAGI come from the germline V gene.

The CDR3 DNA follows: TGTGCCAGCAGTTTCCCCGGGACAACCAATGAGCAGTTCTTC. Translation gives CASSFPGTTNEQFF. The chain is built from TRBV6-5 and TRBJ2-1, with TRBD1 as a possible D gene (6 bases). Looked up from germline, CDR1 is MNHEY and CDR2 is SVGAGI. The CDR3 length is 14 residues. V gave up 4 bases and J gave up 6 bases, with 13 bases separating them.